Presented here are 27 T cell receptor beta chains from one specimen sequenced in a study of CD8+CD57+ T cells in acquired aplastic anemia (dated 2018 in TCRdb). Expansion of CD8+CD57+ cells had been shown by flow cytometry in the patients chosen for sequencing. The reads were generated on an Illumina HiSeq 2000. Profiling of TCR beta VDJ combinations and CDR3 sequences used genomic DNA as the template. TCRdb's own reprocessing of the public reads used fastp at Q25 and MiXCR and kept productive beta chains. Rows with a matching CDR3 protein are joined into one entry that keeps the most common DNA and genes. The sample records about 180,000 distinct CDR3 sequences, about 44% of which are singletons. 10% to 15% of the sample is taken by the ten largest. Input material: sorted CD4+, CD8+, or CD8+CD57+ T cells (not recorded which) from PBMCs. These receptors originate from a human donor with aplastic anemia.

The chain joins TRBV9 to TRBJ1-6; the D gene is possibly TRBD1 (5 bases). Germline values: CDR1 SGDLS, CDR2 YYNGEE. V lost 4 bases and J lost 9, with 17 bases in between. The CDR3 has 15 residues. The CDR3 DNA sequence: TGTGCCAGCAGCCCCCTACCCAGGGTGGTTTCACCCCTCCACTTT. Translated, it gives CASSPLPRVVSPLHF.

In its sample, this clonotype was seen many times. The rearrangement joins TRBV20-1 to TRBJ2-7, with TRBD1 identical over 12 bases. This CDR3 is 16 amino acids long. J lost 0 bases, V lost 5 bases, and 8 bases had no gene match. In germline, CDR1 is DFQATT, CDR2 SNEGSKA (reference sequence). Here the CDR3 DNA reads TGCAGTGCTTTCCGGGACAGGGGGCCTAGCTCCTACGAGCAGTACTTC. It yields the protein CSAFRDRGPSSYEQYF.

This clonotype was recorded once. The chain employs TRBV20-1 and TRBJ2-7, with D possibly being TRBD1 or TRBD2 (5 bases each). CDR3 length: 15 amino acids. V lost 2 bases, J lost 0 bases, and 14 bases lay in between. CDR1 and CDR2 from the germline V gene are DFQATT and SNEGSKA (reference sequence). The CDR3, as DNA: TGCAGTGCTAGAACACCGGGACGGAGCTCCTACGAGCAGTACTTC. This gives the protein CSARTPGRSSYEQYF.

The CDR3: CASSGTGRETQYF. The CDR3 DNA follows: TGTGCCAGCAGCGGGACAGGCCGGGAGACCCAGTACTTC. The chain recombines TRBV7-9 with TRBJ2-5, with 8 bases that match TRBD1. The V gene's germline CDR1 is SEHNR and CDR2 FQNEAQ (reference sequence). The CDR3 covers 13 residues. Trimming removed 5 bases from V and 5 bases from J; junction bases left unmatched: 4.

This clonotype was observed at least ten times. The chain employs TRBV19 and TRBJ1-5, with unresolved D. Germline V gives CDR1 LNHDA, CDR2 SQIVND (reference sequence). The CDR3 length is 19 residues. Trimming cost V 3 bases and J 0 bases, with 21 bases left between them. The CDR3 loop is CASSISGLGPVDSNQPQHF. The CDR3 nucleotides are TGTGCCAGTAGTATTAGTGGGCTCGGCCCTGTTGATAGCAATCAGCCCCAGCATTTT.

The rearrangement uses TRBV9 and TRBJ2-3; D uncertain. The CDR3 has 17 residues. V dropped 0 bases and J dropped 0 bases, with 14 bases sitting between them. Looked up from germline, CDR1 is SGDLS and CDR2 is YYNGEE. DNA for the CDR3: TGTGCCAGCAGCGTAGGAAGGGAACCTTATAGCACAGATACGCAGTATTTT. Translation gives CASSVGREPYSTDTQYF.

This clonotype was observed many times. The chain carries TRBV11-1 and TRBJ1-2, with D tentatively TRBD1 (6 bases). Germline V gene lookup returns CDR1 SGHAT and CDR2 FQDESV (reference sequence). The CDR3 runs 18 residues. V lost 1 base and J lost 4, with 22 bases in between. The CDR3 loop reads CASSLDRVGPTNLYGYTF. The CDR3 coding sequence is TGTGCCAGCAGCTTAGACAGGGTAGGTCCCACAAACCTCTATGGCTACACCTTC.

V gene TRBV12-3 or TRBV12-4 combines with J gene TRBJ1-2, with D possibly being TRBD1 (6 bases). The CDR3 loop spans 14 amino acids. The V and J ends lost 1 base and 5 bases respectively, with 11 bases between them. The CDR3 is CASSLGQASYGYTF. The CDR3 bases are TGTGCCAGCAGTTTAGGACAGGCCTCGTATGGCTACACCTTC.

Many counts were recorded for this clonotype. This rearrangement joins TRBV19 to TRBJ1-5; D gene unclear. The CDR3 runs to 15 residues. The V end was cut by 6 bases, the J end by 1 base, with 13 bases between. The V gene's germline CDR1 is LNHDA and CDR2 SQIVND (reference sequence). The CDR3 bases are TGTGCCAGTAGGGGCAGGATAAACAGCAATCAGCCCCAGCATTTT. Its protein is CASRGRINSNQPQHF.

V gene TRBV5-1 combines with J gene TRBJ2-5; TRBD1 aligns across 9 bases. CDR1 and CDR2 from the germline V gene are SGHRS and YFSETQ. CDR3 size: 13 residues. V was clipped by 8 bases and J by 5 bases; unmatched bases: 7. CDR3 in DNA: TGCGCCAGTCAGACAGGGGGAGGGGAGACCCAGTACTTC. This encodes CASQTGGGETQYF. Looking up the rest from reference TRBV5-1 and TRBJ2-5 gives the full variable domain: KAGVTQTPRYLIKTRGQQVTLSCSPISGHRSVSWYQQTPGQGLQFLFEYFSETQRNKGNFPGRFSGRQFSNSRSEMNVSTLELGDSALYLCASQTGGGETQYFGPGTRLLVL.

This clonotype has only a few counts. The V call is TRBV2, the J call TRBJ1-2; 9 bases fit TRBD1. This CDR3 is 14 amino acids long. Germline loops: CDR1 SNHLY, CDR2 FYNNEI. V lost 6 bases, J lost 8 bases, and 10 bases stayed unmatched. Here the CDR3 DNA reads TGTGCCAGCAGCAGAACGGGACAGGGCGACGGCTACACCTTC. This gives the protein CASSRTGQGDGYTF.

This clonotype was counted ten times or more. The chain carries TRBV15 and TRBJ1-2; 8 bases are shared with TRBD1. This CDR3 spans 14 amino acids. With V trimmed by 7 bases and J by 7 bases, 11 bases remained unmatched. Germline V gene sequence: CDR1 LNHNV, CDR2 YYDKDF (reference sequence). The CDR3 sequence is CATTDTGGVIGYTF. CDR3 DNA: TGTGCCACCACCGACACAGGGGGAGTTATTGGCTACACCTTC. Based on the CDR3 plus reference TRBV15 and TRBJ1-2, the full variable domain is DAMVIQNPRYQVTQFGKPVTLSCSQTLNHNVMYWYQQKSSQAPKLLFHYYDKDFNNEADTPDNFQSRRPNTSFCFLDIRSPGLGDTAMYLCATTDTGGVIGYTFGSGTRLTVV.

The CDR3 sequence: CASSLVATGSYEQYF. The CDR3 DNA reads as TGTGCCAGCAGCTTAGTAGCGACAGGCTCCTACGAGCAGTACTTC. This chain links TRBV7-2 with TRBJ2-7; a weak D match, TRBD1 (6 bases). The V and J ends lost 1 base and 0 bases respectively, with 10 bases between them. This CDR3 is 15 amino acids long. CDR1 SGHTA and CDR2 FQGNSA come from the germline V gene.

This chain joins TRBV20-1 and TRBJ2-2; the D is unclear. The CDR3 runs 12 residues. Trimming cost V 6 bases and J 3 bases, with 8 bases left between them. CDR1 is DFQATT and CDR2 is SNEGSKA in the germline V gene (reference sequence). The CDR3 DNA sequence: TGCAGTGCCGAACAGCACACCGGGGAGCTGTTTTTT. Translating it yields CSAEQHTGELFF.

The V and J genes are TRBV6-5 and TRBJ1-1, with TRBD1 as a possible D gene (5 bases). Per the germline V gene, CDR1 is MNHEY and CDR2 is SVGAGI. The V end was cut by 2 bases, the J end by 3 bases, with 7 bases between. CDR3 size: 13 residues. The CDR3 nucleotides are TGTGCCAGCAGTTACCAGGGATACACTGAAGCTTTCTTT. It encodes CASSYQGYTEAFF.

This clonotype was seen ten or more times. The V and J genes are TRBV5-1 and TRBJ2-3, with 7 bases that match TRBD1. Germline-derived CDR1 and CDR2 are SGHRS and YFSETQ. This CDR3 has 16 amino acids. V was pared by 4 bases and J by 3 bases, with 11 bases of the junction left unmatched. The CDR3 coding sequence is TGCGCCAGCAGCAAACGACAGGGAGAGTATACAGATACGCAGTATTTT. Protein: CASSKRQGEYTDTQYF.

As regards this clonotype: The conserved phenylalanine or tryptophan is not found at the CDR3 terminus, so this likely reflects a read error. CDR3 protein: CASSRGNENTEAFS. The CDR3 bases are TGTGCCAGCAGCAGGGGGAACGAGAACACTGAAGCTTTCTCT. This chain joins TRBV27 and TRBJ1-1, with 7 bases identical to TRBD1. The CDR3 runs to 14 residues. CDR1 is MNHEY, CDR2 SMNVEV, per germline (reference sequence). The V segment lost 6 bases and the J segment 1 base; nucleotides outside the gene matches: 5.

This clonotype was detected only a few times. Written as DNA, the CDR3 is TGTGCCAGCAGCTCTCCTAATTCACCCCTCCACTTT. This gives the protein CASSSPNSPLHF. The rearrangement uses TRBV7-2 and TRBJ1-6; no clear D. The CDR3 sequence is 12 residues long. CDR1 and CDR2 (germline): SGHTA, FQGNSA. V was trimmed by 4 bases and J by 6 bases, leaving 4 bases between them.

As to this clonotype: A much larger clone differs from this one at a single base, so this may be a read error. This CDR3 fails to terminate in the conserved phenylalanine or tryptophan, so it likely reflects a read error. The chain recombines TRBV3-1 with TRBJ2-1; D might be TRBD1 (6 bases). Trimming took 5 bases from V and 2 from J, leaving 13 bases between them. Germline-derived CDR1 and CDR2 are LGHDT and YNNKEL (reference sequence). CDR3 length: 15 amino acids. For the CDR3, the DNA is TGTGCCAGCAGCTCGGACAGACTACCCTACAATGAGCAGTTCTCC. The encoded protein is CASSSDRLPYNEQFS.

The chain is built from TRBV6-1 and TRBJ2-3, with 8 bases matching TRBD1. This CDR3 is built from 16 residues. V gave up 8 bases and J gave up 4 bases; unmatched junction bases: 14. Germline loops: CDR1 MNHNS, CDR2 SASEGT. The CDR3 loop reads CASPRTGKVGPDTQYF. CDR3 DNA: TGTGCCAGCCCCAGGACAGGGAAGGTCGGTCCAGATACGCAGTATTTT.

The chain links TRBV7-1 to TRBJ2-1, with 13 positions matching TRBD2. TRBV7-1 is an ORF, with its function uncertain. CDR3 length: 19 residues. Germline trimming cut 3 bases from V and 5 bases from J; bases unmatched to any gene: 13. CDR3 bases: TGTGCCAGCAGCTCCCTACGCTTCCCTGGACTAGCGGGGGACAATGAGCAGTTCTTC. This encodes CASSSLRFPGLAGDNEQFF.

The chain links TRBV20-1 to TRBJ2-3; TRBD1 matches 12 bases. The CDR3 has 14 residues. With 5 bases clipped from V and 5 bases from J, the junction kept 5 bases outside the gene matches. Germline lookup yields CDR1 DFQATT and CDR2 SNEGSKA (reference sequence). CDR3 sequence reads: CSAWDRGRVDTQYF. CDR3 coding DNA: TGCAGTGCTTGGGACAGGGGGCGTGTAGATACGCAGTATTTT.

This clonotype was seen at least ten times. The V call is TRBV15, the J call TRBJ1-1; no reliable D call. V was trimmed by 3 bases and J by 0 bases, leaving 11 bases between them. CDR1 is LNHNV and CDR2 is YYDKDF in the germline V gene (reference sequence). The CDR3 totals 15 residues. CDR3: CATSRARPVNTEAFF. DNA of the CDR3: TGTGCCACCAGCAGGGCCCGGCCAGTGAACACTGAAGCTTTCTTT.

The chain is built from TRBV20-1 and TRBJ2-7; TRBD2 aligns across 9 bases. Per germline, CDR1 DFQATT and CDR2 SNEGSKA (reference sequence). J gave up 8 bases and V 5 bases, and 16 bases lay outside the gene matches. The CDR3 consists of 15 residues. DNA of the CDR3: TGCAGTGCTCTCGCGGGGGGGAGGGCCTCCGGCAAGCAGTACTTC. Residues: CSALAGGRASGKQYF.

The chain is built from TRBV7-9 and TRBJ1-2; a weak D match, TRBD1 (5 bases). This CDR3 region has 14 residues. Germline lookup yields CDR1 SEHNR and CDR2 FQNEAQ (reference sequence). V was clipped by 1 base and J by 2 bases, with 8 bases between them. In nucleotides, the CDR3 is TGTGCCAGCAGCTTAGGGGGGGGAAACTATGGCTACACCTTC. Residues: CASSLGGGNYGYTF.

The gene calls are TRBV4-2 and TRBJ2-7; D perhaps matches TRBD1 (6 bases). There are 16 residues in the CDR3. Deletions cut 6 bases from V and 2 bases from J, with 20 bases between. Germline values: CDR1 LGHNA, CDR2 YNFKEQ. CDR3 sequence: CASSTAETTGTYEQYF. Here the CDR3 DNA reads TGTGCCAGCAGTACGGCTGAGACCACAGGGACCTACGAGCAGTACTTC.

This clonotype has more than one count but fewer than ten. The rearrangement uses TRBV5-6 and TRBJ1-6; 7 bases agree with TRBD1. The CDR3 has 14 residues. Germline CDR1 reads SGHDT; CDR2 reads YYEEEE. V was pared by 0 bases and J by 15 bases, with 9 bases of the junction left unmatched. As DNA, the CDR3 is TGTGCCAGCAGCTTGGCGACGCAGGGGGGTTACCTCCACTTT. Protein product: CASSLATQGGYLHF. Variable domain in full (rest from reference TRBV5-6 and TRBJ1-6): DAGVTQSPTHLIKTRGQQVTLRCSPKSGHDTVSWYQQALGQGPQFIFQYYEEEERQRGNFPDRFSGHQFPNYSSELNVNALLLGDSALYLCASSLATQGGYLHFGNGTRLTVT.